The present T cell receptor beta chain was sequenced within a study of regulatory T cells in long-lasting Graves disease. This clonotype was detected ten times or more. Its target is not known. Arm-PCR of CDR3 regions and iRepertoire HTBI primers were the basis on which TCR beta libraries were built. TCRdb reprocessed the multiplex PCR reads via MiXCR and lists one record per CDR3 protein. The table includes a few hundred thousand distinct CDR3 sequences, approximately 18% detected once. The CDR3 contains 15 residues. The ends lost 3 bases at V and 0 bases at J; junction bases unmatched: 7. CDR1 is GTSNPN and CDR2 is SVGIG in the germline V gene (reference sequence). Regarding the study as a whole: It was possible that the small sample size reduced accuracy.

Time point in this sample: newly diagnosed GD, antithyroid drugs for less than 3 months. PBMCs provided the RNA from which the TCR library was made. The same specimen was also included in a second study, on T cells in Graves' hyperthyroidism and ophthalmopathy. As reported in that work: Most thyroid clonotypes expanded above 0.001 appeared in blood too.

The rearrangement uses TRBV30 and TRBJ1-1; 7 bases align to TRBD1. Sequences were derived from peripheral blood mononuclear cells (PBMCs), sampled at new diagnosis, from a patient treated with antithyroid drugs. This receptor was obtained from a woman between 25 and 40 years old with Graves disease. In DNA, the CDR3 is TGTGCCTGGAGACGATTCACAGGGGTGAACACTGAAGCTTTCTTT. Amino acid sequence: CAWRRFTGVNTEAFF.